The subject of this entry is one T cell receptor (beta chain). No antigen is known for it. This specimen comes from a study of beta chain features in type 1 diabetes. Sequencing targeted expressed TCRB transcripts, as all isolated RNA had been reverse transcribed. Assay: immunoSEQ multiplex PCR; the TCRdb copy retains only in-frame clones and omits some. Here the sample spans 300,000 to 450,000 clones, around 13% being singletons. Study-wide results and limits: It was possible that PCR favored shorter templates, equally so in patients and controls. Within patients, naive, central memory and Treg TCRB repertoires seemed more similar than within healthy donors. Moderate yet significant TCRB CDR3 shortening was seen in Type 1 diabetes patients in all four CD4+ subsets.

Sorting gave populations that all exceeded 95% purity. The receptor was derived from a woman between 18 and 29 years old with type 1 diabetes. The specimen was naive CD4+ T cells from blood.

CDR3 loop: CASSQGLGRHTEAFF. The CDR3 DNA follows: TGCGCCAGCAGCCAAGGTCTAGGGAGGCACACTGAAGCTTTCTTT. The chain combines TRBV4-3 with TRBJ1-1; the D is unclear. Looked up from germline, CDR1 is LGHNA and CDR2 is YSLEER. Trimming cost V 1 base and J 3 bases, with 12 bases left between them. This CDR3 comprises 15 residues.